Below are 10 T cell receptor beta chains sequenced from a single sample in a study of identical twins. Each CDR3 protein gets one entry after TCRdb re-called the 5' RACE reads with MiXCR. This table holds some 230,000 distinct CDR3 sequences, approximately 5.9% found once. These data were also reused for a study on T cells expressing NK-cell markers.

Sequencing was performed on CD8+ T cells sorted from blood. Receptors originate from a woman between 18 and 30 years old in good health.

In this sample, this clonotype turned up a few times. The chain employs TRBV3-1 and TRBJ2-7; TRBD2 might be the D (6 bases). The V and J ends lost 2 bases and 3 bases respectively, with 11 bases between them. The CDR3 is made up of 14 amino acids. In germline, CDR1 is LGHDT, CDR2 YNNKEL (reference sequence). The CDR3 loop reads CASSQSHGGYEQYF. CDR3 nucleotide sequence: TGTGCCAGCAGCCAAAGTCACGGGGGCTACGAGCAGTACTTC.

The V gene is TRBV3-1, the J gene TRBJ1-3, with D perhaps TRBD1 (5 bases). V dropped 4 bases and J dropped 0 bases, with 7 bases sitting between them. Germline V gene lookup returns CDR1 LGHDT and CDR2 YNNKEL (reference sequence). The CDR3 consists of 14 residues. This CDR3 reads CASSPQGSGNTIYF. CDR3 DNA sequence: TGTGCCAGCAGCCCGCAGGGCTCTGGAAACACCATATATTTT.

This clonotype was picked up a small number of times. This chain links TRBV14 with TRBJ2-3; TRBD1 aligns across 9 bases. CDR3 size: 13 residues. Trimming removed 8 bases from V and 4 bases from J; junction bases left unmatched: 4. CDR1 SGHDN and CDR2 FVKESK come from the germline V gene. Here the CDR3 DNA reads TGTGCCAGCTCGGGACAGGGCGCAGATACGCAGTATTTT. This sequence encodes CASSGQGADTQYF.

The CDR3 loop reads CASSPLPNYGYTF. CDR3 nucleotide sequence: TGTGCCAGCAGCCCTCTCCCTAACTATGGCTACACCTTC. The chain links TRBV12-3 or TRBV12-4 to TRBJ1-2; no reliable D call. The CDR3 has 13 residues. Trimming pared 6 bases from V and 0 bases from J, leaving 8 bases between.

The chain combines TRBV9 with TRBJ1-6, with 7 bases identical to TRBD1. J was trimmed by 5 bases and V by 0 bases; bases with no gene match: 5. There are 16 residues in the CDR3. Germline values: CDR1 SGDLS, CDR2 YYNGEE. CDR3 sequence: CASSVEGGSDNSPLHF. DNA for the CDR3: TGTGCCAGCAGCGTAGAAGGGGGCTCTGATAATTCACCCCTCCACTTT.

The J gene is TRBJ2-7, the V gene TRBV12-3 or TRBV12-4, with D possibly matching TRBD2 (6 bases). This CDR3 has 15 residues. Trimming cost V 5 bases and J 2 bases, with 16 bases left between them. The CDR3 coding sequence is TGTGCCAGCAGTCCAACCGCGGGGCGGACCTACGAGCAGTACTTC. It encodes CASSPTAGRTYEQYF.

Many counts were recorded for this clonotype. This rearrangement joins TRBV3-1 to TRBJ2-5, with 12 bases that match TRBD2. The ends lost 4 bases at V and 4 bases at J; junction bases unmatched: 10. CDR1 LGHDT and CDR2 YNNKEL come from the germline V gene (reference sequence). The CDR3 is made up of 17 amino acids. CDR3 sequence reads: CASSPTGLAGIRETQYF. The CDR3 DNA reads TGTGCCAGCAGCCCCACAGGACTAGCGGGAATTCGAGAGACCCAGTACTTC.

The chain combines TRBV19 with TRBJ1-5; D is perhaps TRBD1 (6 bases). CDR3 length equals 15 residues. The V and J ends lost 7 bases and 3 bases respectively, with 16 bases between them. Germline V CDR1 and CDR2: LNHDA, SQIVND (reference sequence). The DNA of the CDR3 is TGTGCCAGTATGGCACTAGGGGGTACCAATCAGCCCCAGCATTTT. It encodes CASMALGGTNQPQHF.

This clonotype was counted ten times or more. This sequence joins TRBV12-3 or TRBV12-4 and TRBJ2-1, with 11 bases identical to TRBD2. The CDR3 extends over 14 amino acids. V shed 5 bases and J 13 bases; nucleotides not matched to a gene: 10. The CDR3 nucleotides read TGTGCCAGCAGTCACCCGGCCGGGACTAGCGGACAGTTCTTC. Translation: CASSHPAGTSGQFF.

This clonotype came up many times. The chain is built from TRBV25-1 and TRBJ2-5; D is ambiguous. Trimming removed 5 bases at V and 5 bases at J, with 12 bases between. The CDR3 contains 13 residues. Germline-derived CDR1 and CDR2 are MGHDK and SYGVNS. CDR3 bases: TGTGCCAGCAGTAAAGACCAGCTGGAGACCCAGTACTTC. Translation: CASSKDQLETQYF.